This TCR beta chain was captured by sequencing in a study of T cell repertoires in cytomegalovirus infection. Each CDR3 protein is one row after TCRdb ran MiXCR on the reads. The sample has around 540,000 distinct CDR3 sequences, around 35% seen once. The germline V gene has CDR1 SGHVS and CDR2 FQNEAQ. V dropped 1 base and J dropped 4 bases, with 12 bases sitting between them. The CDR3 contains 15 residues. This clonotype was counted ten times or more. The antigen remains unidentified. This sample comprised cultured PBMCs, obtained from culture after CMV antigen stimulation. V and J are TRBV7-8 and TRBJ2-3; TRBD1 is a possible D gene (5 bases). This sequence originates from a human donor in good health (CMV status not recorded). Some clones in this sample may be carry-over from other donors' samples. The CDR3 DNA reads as TGTGCCAGCAGCTTAGACGGTAGGGGCCCAGATACGCAGTATTTT. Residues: CASSLDGRGPDTQYF.